The source of this T cell receptor (beta chain) is a study of T-cell memory formation after mild COVID-19. TCRdb re-derived calls from the 5' RACE reads in MiXCR, one entry per CDR3 protein. The sample carries hundreds of thousands of distinct CDR3 sequences, 20% to 30% recorded once. Study-wide results and caveats: Clones shrinking from day 15 to 85 showed even CD4/CD8 mixes; later expanders tilted CD4+.

Germline CDR1 SGHAT, CDR2 FQNNGV. The CDR3 extends over 18 amino acids. The V end was cut by 5 bases, the J end by 6 bases, with 28 bases between. Only a few counts were recorded for this clonotype. Its antigen is unknown. The clonotype was recovered from an adult woman who had mild COVID-19 (a few samples of this study predate the infection). Cell type and time point are not known. The V and J genes are TRBV11-2 and TRBJ1-1; perhaps TRBD1 as D (5 bases). The sample consisted of PBMCs or a T cell subset sorted from them (not recorded which). CDR3 in amino acids: CASSPEGRGAGQRAEAFF. In nucleotides, the CDR3 is TGTGCCAGCAGCCCAGAGGGACGCGGGGCAGGCCAGAGGGCTGAAGCTTTCTTT.